This TCR beta chain derives from a study of response to subunit inactivated influenza vaccine. A single record per CDR3 protein comes from TCRdb applying MiXCR to the RT-PCR reads. The repertoire holds a few hundred thousand distinct CDR3 sequences, with 7.2% as singletons. The V end lost 1 base, the J end lost 4 bases, and 19 bases lay between the germline ends. This CDR3 spans 17 amino acids. Germline V lookup: CDR1 LGHNA, CDR2 YSLEER. This clonotype was counted a few times. The J gene is TRBJ1-1, the V gene TRBV4-3; D ambiguous. The sequencing here drew on PBMCs from blood, taken around 25 months after vaccination. This receptor was obtained from a man aged 45-69 years who received an inactivated influenza vaccine. CDR3 amino acids: CASSQGRYQSGGTEAFF. The CDR3 nucleotides are TGCGCCAGCAGCCAAGGGCGTTATCAGTCAGGCGGCACTGAAGCTTTCTTT.